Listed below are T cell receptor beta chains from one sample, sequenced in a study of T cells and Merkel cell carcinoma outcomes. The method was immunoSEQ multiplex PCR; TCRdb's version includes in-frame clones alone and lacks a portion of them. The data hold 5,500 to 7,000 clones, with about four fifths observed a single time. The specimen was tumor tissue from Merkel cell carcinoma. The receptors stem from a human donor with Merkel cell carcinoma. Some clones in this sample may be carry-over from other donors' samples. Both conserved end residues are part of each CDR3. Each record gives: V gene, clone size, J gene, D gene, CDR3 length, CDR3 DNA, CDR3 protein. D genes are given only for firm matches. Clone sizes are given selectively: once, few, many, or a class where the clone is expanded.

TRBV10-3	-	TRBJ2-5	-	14	TGTGCCATCCGATGGGGACCAGCCCAAGAGACCCAGTACTTC	CAIRWGPAQETQYF
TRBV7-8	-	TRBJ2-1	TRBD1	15	TGTGCCAGCAGCCCCGGGACAGGGGTAAGCAATGAGCAGTTCTTC	CASSPGTGVSNEQFF
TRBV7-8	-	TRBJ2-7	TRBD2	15	TGTGCCAGCAGCTTAGCTAGCGGGAGTCTCTACGAGCAGTACTTC	CASSLASGSLYEQYF
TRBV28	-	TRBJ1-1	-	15	TGTGCCAGCAGAACCATACAGGCTTTGCTCTTTGAAGCTTTCTTT	CASRTIQALLFEAFF
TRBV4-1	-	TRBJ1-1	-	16	TGCGCCAGCAGCCAAGATGTCCCGCCAGGGCCCACTGAAGCTTTCTTT	CASSQDVPPGPTEAFF
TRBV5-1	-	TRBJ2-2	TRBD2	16	TGCGCCAGCAGCCGGGAGGGAGGGCCGGGCACCGGGGAGCTGTTTTTT	CASSREGGPGTGELFF
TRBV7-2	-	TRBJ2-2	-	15	TGTGCTAGCAGCTTCTCATTCCCGAACACCGGGGAGCTGTTTTTT	CASSFSFPNTGELFF
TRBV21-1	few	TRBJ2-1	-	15	TGTGCCAGCAGCAAAGCCGGGACCAGAAGCAATGAGCAGTTCTTC	CASSKAGTRSNEQFF
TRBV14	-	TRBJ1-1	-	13	TGTGCCAGCAGCTCCCTTAAGGAGACTGAAGCTTTCTTT	CASSSLKETEAFF
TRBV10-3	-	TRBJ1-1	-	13	TGTGCCATCAGTGAGGCTGGGAAAACTGAAGCTTTCTTT	CAISEAGKTEAFF
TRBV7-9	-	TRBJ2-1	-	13	TGTGCCAGCAGCCTTAGCGGTCTCAATGAGCAGTTCTTC	CASSLSGLNEQFF
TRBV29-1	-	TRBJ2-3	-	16	TGCAGCGTTGATCCCCTGAATAGCGGAAGCACAGATACGCAGTATTTT	CSVDPLNSGSTDTQYF
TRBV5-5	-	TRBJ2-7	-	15	TGTGCCAGCAGCTTGGGCAGGGGTTCTTCCTACGAGCAGTACTTC	CASSLGRGSSYEQYF
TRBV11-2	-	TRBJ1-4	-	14	TGTGCCAGCAGCTGGGACGGTTTAAATGAAAAACTGTTTTTT	CASSWDGLNEKLFF
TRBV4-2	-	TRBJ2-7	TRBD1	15	TGTGCCAGCAGCCCCCAGAGGACAGGGAACTACGAGCAGTACTTC	CASSPQRTGNYEQYF
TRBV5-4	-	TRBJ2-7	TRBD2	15	TGTGCCAGCAGCTTGGACGGCGGGAGGGCCTTCGAGCAGTACTTC	CASSLDGGRAFEQYF
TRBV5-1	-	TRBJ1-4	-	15	TGCGCCAGCAGCTTGAGTCTGGGGATGGGTGAAAAACTGTTTTTT	CASSLSLGMGEKLFF
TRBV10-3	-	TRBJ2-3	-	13	TGTGCCATCAGTGACTTTGGGGCAGATACGCAGTATTTT	CAISDFGADTQYF
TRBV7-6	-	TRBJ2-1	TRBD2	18	TGTGCCAGCAGCCCCGGACTAGCGGGAGGGTTTGCATACAATGAGCAGTTCTTC	CASSPGLAGGFAYNEQFF
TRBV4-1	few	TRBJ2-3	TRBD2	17	TGCGCCAGCAGCCAAGAGGGGCGGGAGGGCCTGACAGATACGCAGTATTTT	CASSQEGREGLTDTQYF
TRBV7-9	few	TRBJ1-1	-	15	TGTGCCAGCAGGCCCGAGGCAGTACGGGGTGATGAAGCTTTCTTT	CASRPEAVRGDEAFF
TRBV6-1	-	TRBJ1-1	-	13	TGTGCCAGCAGTGAAGCTAGAGGCCTTGAAGCTTTTTTT	CASSEARGLEAFF
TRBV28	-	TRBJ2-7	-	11	TGTGCCAGCAGTTTAAGGTACGAGCAGTACTTC	CASSLRYEQYF
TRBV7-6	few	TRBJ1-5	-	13	TGTGCCAGCAGCTTAGCGGAGGATCAGCCCCAGCATTTT	CASSLAEDQPQHF
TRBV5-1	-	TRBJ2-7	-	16	TGCGCCAGCAGCTTGGTGGGGGGCTCGAACCAATACGAGCAGTACTTC	CASSLVGGSNQYEQYF
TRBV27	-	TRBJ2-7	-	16	TGTGCCAGCAGTTTATCTACAGGGACAAAACTGGGCGAGCAGTACTTC	CASSLSTGTKLGEQYF
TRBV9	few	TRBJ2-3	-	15	TGTGCCAGCAGCGTACGGGGGAGTAAGTCGGATACGCAGTATTTT	CASSVRGSKSDTQYF